The entry below describes one TCR beta chain. Its matching antigen is unknown. Individually, TCR cDNA molecules were each labelled with a unique molecular identifier. TCRdb reanalysed the 5' RACE reads using MiXCR and keeps one entry per CDR3 protein. The sample holds tens of thousands of distinct CDR3 sequences, approximately 5.2% seen once. These data are taken from a study of spatial heterogeneity in lung cancer. For the study at large: Sequencing consistently turned up more beta-chain sequences than alpha-chain sequences.

Study-wide results and limits: Ubiquitous expanded tumor TCRs showed up in blood more at resection than follow-up.

The time point here: sample taken at primary tumor resection. Whole RNA came from tumor, nontumor lung or frozen PBMC and was sequenced without being sorted. The donor group consisted of over 55 patients who had untreated, early-stage non-small cell lung cancer. The sample consisted of PBMCs, taken at surgery. The sequence was collected from a female donor with early-stage non-small cell lung cancer.

CDR3 loop: CASSFVASGTNTGELFF. In nucleotides, the CDR3 is TGCGCCAGCAGCTTCGTGGCTAGCGGGACGAACACCGGGGAGCTGTTTTTT. The gene calls are TRBV5-1 and TRBJ2-2; TRBD2 matches at 9 bases. J gave up 0 bases and V 2 bases, and 5 bases lay outside the gene matches. CDR3 length: 17 amino acids. The germline gives CDR1 SGHRS, CDR2 YFSETQ.